This T cell receptor beta chain was documented in a study of identical twins. Study-level findings and limits: Among out-of-frame alpha sequences shared by twins, low generation probability occurred in excess.

Trimming pared 5 bases from V and 5 bases from J, leaving 15 bases between. The CDR3 is 14 amino acids. The cDNA had a unique molecular identifier and a template-switch universal primer site. TCRdb called the 5' RACE reads again in MiXCR, with one record for every CDR3 protein. The sample carries fewer than 450,000 distinct CDR3 sequences, roughly 9% recorded once. This clonotype appeared a few times. Its antigen is still unknown. This sequence was found in a woman in her forties or fifties in good health. Sequencing was performed on naive T cells sorted from blood. This rearrangement joins TRBV12-3 or TRBV12-4 to TRBJ1-2; D is unresolved. CDR3 sequence: CASSLMRRDYGYTF. CDR3 coding DNA: TGTGCCAGCAGTCTCATGAGGAGGGATTATGGCTACACCTTC.